This T cell receptor beta chain was recovered during a study of blood T cell repertoires in COVID-19. Turning to the study itself: The samples span acute and convalescent COVID-19 from the United States, Italy and Spain. Sample material is recorded as cDNA or gDNA derived from T cells, B-cell-depleted T cells, or PBMCs.

The V gene lost 5 bases and the J gene lost 6 bases, with 17 bases spanning the gap. CDR1 is LNHDA and CDR2 is SQIVND in the germline V gene (reference sequence). The CDR3 has 14 residues. Study processing details: Reference gene primer amplification gave estimated nucleated cell counts. Clones were sequenced by immunoSEQ multiplex PCR, and TCRdb holds only the in-frame ones, with some missing. V and J calls and clone size come straight from that table; D and trimming were deduced from the DNA. The sample records 100,000 to 120,000 clones, about 88% being singletons. This TCR was sampled from a woman aged 70-85 years who had recovered from COVID-19. Sequenced sample: peripheral blood. The V and J genes are TRBV19 and TRBJ2-7; D perhaps matches TRBD2 (6 bases). In nucleotides, the CDR3 is TGTGCCAGTAGTGGGCAGCCGGGACTGGGCGAGCAGTACTTC. Translating gives CASSGQPGLGEQYF.